This is a list of T cell receptor beta chains from one sample in a study of OX40 agonist ivuxolimab in advanced cancers. The repertoire was sequenced with immunoSEQ multiplex PCR; TCRdb's copy has only in-frame clones and lacks some. This sample has 65,000 to 85,000 clones; roughly 81% occur once, and the top ten carry under 2.5%. The specimen was CD4+ or CD8+ T cells sorted from blood, collected in a trial of the OX40 agonist ivuxolimab. The source is an adult with an advanced solid tumor such as melanoma, head and neck, liver or kidney cancer. CDR3s include the opening cysteine and the closing phenylalanine or tryptophan. D genes are given only for firm matches. Not all rows give a size; the values are once, few, many and, for expanded clones, a class.

J gene,V gene,D gene,clone size,CDR3 protein,CDR3 DNA
TRBJ1-4,TRBV4-2,NA,NA,CASTEAGGAEKLFF,TGTGCCAGCACCGAGGCCGGGGGGGCGGAAAAACTGTTTTTT
TRBJ2-1,TRBV7-3,NA,NA,CASSLYGGALNEQFF,TGTGCCAGCAGCTTATATGGGGGGGCCCTCAATGAGCAGTTCTTC
TRBJ1-2,TRBV5-1,NA,NA,CASSFRDAANYGYTF,TGCGCCAGCAGCTTCCGGGACGCAGCTAACTATGGCTACACCTTC
TRBJ2-7,TRBV7-6,NA,few,CASSLSQAYEQYF,TGTGCCAGCAGCTTATCACAGGCCTACGAGCAGTACTTC
TRBJ2-1,TRBV5-4,TRBD2,NA,CASSLSSGSYNEQFF,TGTGCCAGCAGCTTGTCTAGCGGCTCCTACAATGAGCAGTTCTTC
TRBJ2-1,TRBV7-3,NA,NA,CASSLSYGSNEQFF,TGTGCCAGCAGCTTAAGCTACGGGTCCAATGAGCAGTTCTTC
TRBJ1-5,TRBV30,NA,NA,CAWSVEPLGNQPQHF,TGTGCCTGGAGTGTGGAGCCCTTGGGCAATCAGCCCCAGCATTTT
TRBJ1-1,TRBV7-6,NA,few,CASSLQGYTEAFF,TGTGCCAGCAGCTTACAAGGATACACTGAAGCTTTCTTT
TRBJ1-1,TRBV30,TRBD1,NA,CAWRRQGRNTEAFF,TGTGCCTGGAGGAGACAGGGGCGTAACACTGAAGCTTTCTTT
TRBJ1-4,TRBV19,NA,NA,CASSMRTTNEKLFF,TGTGCCAGTAGTATGAGAACAACTAATGAAAAACTGTTTTTT
TRBJ2-5,TRBV5-1,NA,NA,CASSLPGPQETQYF,TGCGCCAGCAGCTTGCCGGGGCCCCAAGAGACCCAGTACTTC
TRBJ1-4,TRBV4-1,NA,NA,CASSQNRGTATNEKLFF,TGCGCCAGCAGCCAGAACCGGGGGACGGCAACTAATGAAAAACTGTTTTTT
TRBJ2-7,TRBV7-9,TRBD2,NA,CASSDSGSSYEQYF,TGTGCCAGCAGCGACAGCGGGAGCTCCTACGAGCAGTACTTC
TRBJ2-5,TRBV4-2,NA,NA,CASSQDLTETQYF,TGTGCCAGCAGCCAAGATTTAACGGAGACCCAGTACTTC
TRBJ1-2,TRBV5-1,TRBD1,NA,CASSSGTGENYGYTF,TGCGCCAGCAGCTCCGGGACAGGGGAAAACTATGGCTACACCTTC
TRBJ1-1,TRBV4-2,NA,once,CASSGRGGGLDTEAFF,TGTGCCAGCAGCGGGCGGGGCGGCGGGTTGGACACTGAAGCTTTCTTT
TRBJ2-1,TRBV4-3,NA,NA,CASSQVGYNEQFF,TGCGCCAGCAGCCAAGTGGGATATAATGAGCAGTTCTTC
TRBJ2-2,TRBV10-3,TRBD1,NA,CAVEPGQGTGELFF,TGTGCCGTCGAACCGGGACAGGGCACCGGGGAGCTGTTTTTT
TRBJ2-1,TRBV30,TRBD2,NA,CAWSAGLANEQFF,TGTGCCTGGAGCGCTGGACTAGCAAATGAGCAGTTCTTC
TRBJ1-6,TRBV28,NA,NA,CASSLRRTVPNSPLHF,TGTGCCAGCAGTTTACGGAGGACCGTACCCAATTCACCCCTCCACTTT
TRBJ1-2,TRBV7-9,NA,once,CASSLMGRDNYGYTF,TGTGCCAGCAGCTTAATGGGCAGGGATAACTATGGCTACACCTTC
TRBJ2-5,TRBV5-1,NA,NA,CASSQGTGTGETQYF,TGCGCCAGCAGCCAAGGGACGGGAACGGGGGAGACCCAGTACTTC
TRBJ2-5,TRBV7-3,TRBD2,NA,CASSLMAGGPETQYF,TGTGCCAGCAGCTTGATGGCGGGGGGGCCGGAGACCCAGTACTTC
TRBJ1-6,TRBV7-2,NA,once,CASSLEGGNVALHF,TGTGCCAGCAGCTTGGAGGGGGGTAATGTTGCCCTCCACTTT
TRBJ2-5,TRBV10-3,NA,NA,CAIGGNQETQYF,TGTGCCATCGGAGGGAACCAAGAGACCCAGTACTTC
TRBJ1-1,TRBV4-3,NA,many,CASSQGARTEAFF,TGCGCCAGCAGCCAGGGGGCGCGGACTGAAGCTTTCTTT
TRBJ2-2,TRBV4-3,NA,NA,CASSQNLVIRELFF,TGCGCCAGCAGCCAAAATTTGGTGATTCGGGAGCTGTTTTTT
TRBJ2-3,TRBV7-2,NA,NA,CASSLTGTDTQYF,TGTGCCAGCAGCTTAACTGGCACAGATACGCAGTATTTT
TRBJ2-1,TRBV28,TRBD2,NA,CASGQWRGGYEKEQFF,TGTGCCAGCGGTCAGTGGCGGGGGGGTTACGAGAAAGAGCAGTTCTTC
TRBJ2-6,TRBV30,NA,NA,CAGSGSGANVLTF,TGTGCCGGATCAGGGTCTGGGGCCAACGTCCTGACTTTC
TRBJ2-3,TRBV2,TRBD2,few,CASTLGGSRDTQYF,TGTGCCAGCACTCTGGGAGGGAGTAGGGATACGCAGTATTTT
TRBJ1-5,TRBV2,TRBD1,NA,CASSGDRGSNQPQHF,TGTGCCAGCAGTGGGGACAGGGGGAGCAATCAGCCCCAGCATTTT
TRBJ2-5,TRBV11-2,NA,NA,CASKGQPEETQYF,TGTGCCAGCAAAGGGCAGCCTGAAGAGACCCAGTACTTC
TRBJ2-3,TRBV21-1,NA,NA,CASSSETETDTQYF,TGTGCCAGCAGCTCTGAGACGGAGACAGATACGCAGTATTTT
TRBJ2-4,TRBV7-2,NA,once,CASSLGPGNIQYF,TGTGCCAGCAGCTTAGGCCCTGGAAACATTCAGTACTTC
TRBJ2-6,TRBV28,NA,NA,CASSSSGGAGANVLTF,TGTGCCAGCAGTTCATCTGGGGGCGCTGGGGCCAACGTCCTGACTTTC
TRBJ2-7,TRBV11-2,NA,NA,CASSLTGYEQYF,TGTGCCAGCAGCTTAACAGGGTACGAGCAGTACTTC
TRBJ1-5,TRBV7-9,TRBD1,NA,CASGRGSANQPQHF,TGTGCCAGCGGCAGGGGGTCGGCCAATCAGCCCCAGCATTTT
TRBJ2-2,TRBV7-3,NA,NA,CASSQAPSNTGELFF,TGTGCCAGCAGCCAGGCCCCATCGAACACCGGGGAGCTGTTTTTT
TRBJ2-5,TRBV25-1,NA,NA,CASRVREETQYF,TGTGCCAGCAGGGTGAGAGAGGAGACCCAGTACTTC
TRBJ2-1,TRBV20-1,NA,many,CSESRYNEQFF,TGCAGTGAGTCCCGATACAATGAGCAGTTCTTC
TRBJ2-1,TRBV5-1,TRBD2,NA,CASSSGTSGPPQPYNEQFF,TGCGCCAGCAGCTCGGGGACTAGCGGACCCCCACAGCCCTACAATGAGCAGTTCTTC
TRBJ1-1,TRBV5-1,NA,NA,CASSFNQMSTEAFF,TGCGCCAGCAGCTTCAACCAGATGAGCACTGAAGCTTTCTTT
TRBJ1-6,TRBV7-2,NA,NA,CASSLVGRNNSPLHF,TGTGCCAGCAGCTTAGTGGGGAGGAATAATTCACCCCTCCACTTT